This TCR beta chain was profiled in a study of healthy donors' naive CD4 and CD8 T cells. About the study: All functional IMGT TCR alpha variants were covered by new primers.

V lost 5 bases, J lost 6 bases, and 10 bases lay in between. From germline, CDR1 is MNHEY and CDR2 SVGAGI. This CDR3 is built from 13 residues. TCR libraries were built from 450 to 650 ng of total RNA by linear amplification. Each CDR3 protein is one row after TCRdb ran MiXCR on the reads. The profile shows 150,000 to 200,000 distinct CDR3 sequences, 65% to 75% of them singletons. In regard to this clonotype: Its specificity is unknown.

Study conclusions and caveats: Most V and J genes were reportedly biased between naive CD4+ and CD8+ cells.

The source material was naive CD4+ and CD8+ T cells sorted from blood, pooled from several donors. The chain combines TRBV6-5 with TRBJ2-2; D is perhaps TRBD1 or TRBD2 (5 bases each). This TCR derives from a pool of human donors in good health; the sample pools cells from several healthy donors. In DNA form, the CDR3 reads TGTGCCAGCAGTATAATGGGGGCCGGGGAGCTGTTTTTT. Protein sequence: CASSIMGAGELFF.